Sequencing of this T cell receptor beta chain was carried out in a study of T-cell reconstitution after alpha-beta-depleted transplantation in children. General study points: T-cell numbers and diversity one year post-transplant derived largely from freshly generated T cells. The high TCRbeta diversity at day 60 in some patients came from surviving recipient T cells and thymic progenitors.

Unique molecular identifiers tagged the TCRbeta library. TCRdb re-called the PCR reads through MiXCR, storing one row per CDR3 protein. The sample consists of about 460,000 distinct CDR3 sequences, approximately 10% of them appearing once. On this clonotype: Antigen specificity is unknown.

Trimming left V 5 bases short and J 3 bases short, with 8 bases between. The length of the CDR3 is 12 residues. Germline lookup yields CDR1 SEHNR and CDR2 FQNEAQ (reference sequence). The sequencing used PBMCs, collected before TCRalphabeta/CD19-depleted stem cell transplant. This receptor was obtained from a child aged 2 to 10 with inherited bone marrow failure, due to receive a stem cell transplant. V and J are TRBV7-9 and TRBJ2-7, with D uncertain. The CDR3 DNA follows: TGTGCCAGCAGCGACGTAATCTACGAGCAGTACTTC. Residues: CASSDVIYEQYF.